This T cell receptor (beta chain) is drawn from a study of CD8+ T cells in alopecia areata. Reverse transcription of extracted RNA yielded cDNA, which provided the sequencing template. Produced via immunoSEQ multiplex PCR; TCRdb's table is partial and in-frame only. The table has approximately 210,000 clones, less than 70% seen once. This clone occurred a few times. Treatment meaning: oral pan-JAK inhibitor, 5-10 mg twice daily. Those with alopecia areata gave lesional scalp punch biopsies and peripheral blood. A FACSAria was used to sort CD4+ and CD8+ T cells. These cells came from PBMCs. The CDR3 has 14 amino acids. With 3 bases removed from V and 7 bases from J, the gap between germline ends came to 13 bases. Germline V gene lookup returns CDR1 SGDLS and CDR2 YYNGEE.

The chain employs TRBV9 and TRBJ1-4, with D maybe TRBD1 (5 bases). Specimen: CD4+ T cells sorted from blood, collected around week 50, from a patient treated with tofacitinib. This receptor was obtained from a human donor with alopecia areata. This CDR3 is CASSAGGTVEKLFF. The CDR3 DNA is TGTGCCAGCAGCGCCGGAGGGACCGTTGAAAAACTGTTTTTT.